These 28 T cell receptor beta chains came from one sample sequenced in a study of OX40 agonist ivuxolimab in advanced cancers. To prepare the library, the immunoSEQ multiplex PCR assay was applied. TCRdb took over this immuneACCESS table, retaining in-frame rearrangements with V and J assigned. Such tables are incomplete; in checked studies, under half of the missing clones stem from an unresolved V gene, and the remainder is unexplained. The table for this sample lists about 51,000 clones; 85% to 90% of them were counted only once. Clones ranked in the top ten supply 3.6% of the sample. The sample was CD4+ or CD8+ T cells sorted from blood, taken in a trial of the OX40 agonist ivuxolimab. The receptor set was obtained from an adult with an advanced solid tumor such as melanoma, head and neck, liver or kidney cancer.

CDR3 in amino acids: CASSLDRGGYTF. As DNA, the CDR3 is TGTGCCAGCAGCTTGGACAGAGGCGGCTACACCTTC. V is TRBV5-6 and J is TRBJ1-2; D uncertain. This CDR3 is built from 12 residues. Trimming stripped 0 bases from V and 8 bases from J, with 8 bases between. The germline V gene has CDR1 SGHDT and CDR2 YYEEEE.

This clone was observed once. This rearrangement joins TRBV11-2 to TRBJ2-3; D not resolved. The CDR3 sequence is 14 residues long. Germline CDR1 is SGHAT and CDR2 is FQNNGV. V lost 1 base and J 2 bases, leaving 7 bases between the germline ends. As DNA, the CDR3 is TGTGCCAGCAGCTTAGCCTCGAACACAGATACGCAGTATTTT. Amino acid sequence: CASSLASNTDTQYF.

This chain connects TRBV18 to TRBJ2-6; a weak D match, TRBD1 (6 bases). From germline, CDR1 is KGHSH and CDR2 LQKENI. Trimming took 3 bases from V and 4 from J, leaving 10 bases between them. The CDR3 runs 15 residues. The CDR3 coding sequence is TGTGCCAGCTCACCTCAGGGGAGCGGGGCCAACGTCCTGACTTTC. Residues: CASSPQGSGANVLTF.

This sequence joins TRBV6-1 and TRBJ2-1; 7 bases are a match to TRBD1. V gave up 7 bases and J gave up 0 bases; unmatched junction bases: 6. CDR3 length: 15 amino acids. CDR1 and CDR2 from the germline V gene are MNHNS and SASEGT. CDR3: CASKGAGSSYNEQFF. The CDR3 bases are TGTGCCAGCAAGGGGGCTGGTAGCTCCTACAATGAGCAGTTCTTC.

The chain has TRBV27 and TRBJ2-1, with D possibly matching TRBD2 (5 bases). CDR3 length equals 16 residues. The V end lost 3 bases, the J end lost 6 bases, and 18 bases lay between the germline ends. From germline, CDR1 is MNHEY and CDR2 SMNVEV (reference sequence). CDR3 in amino acids: CASSFQTRIGLNEQFF. The CDR3 region has the DNA TGTGCCAGCAGTTTCCAAACTAGGATCGGACTCAATGAGCAGTTCTTC.

The V gene is TRBV5-8, the J gene TRBJ2-2; possibly TRBD1 for D (5 bases). The CDR3 has 16 amino acids. CDR1 and CDR2 (germline): SGHTS, YDEGEE. The V and J ends lost 1 base and 4 bases respectively, with 14 bases between them. CDR3 sequence (DNA): TGTGCCAGCAGCTTGACCCCAGGGTCGGGCACCGGGGAGCTGTTTTTT. It yields the protein CASSLTPGSGTGELFF.

This chain's CDR3 is CASSSARSSTDTQYF. In nucleotides, the CDR3 is TGTGCCAGCAGCTCCGCGAGATCTAGCACAGATACGCAGTATTTT. The chain has TRBV7-8 and TRBJ2-3; unclear D gene. Germline values: CDR1 SGHVS, CDR2 FQNEAQ. Trimming stripped 4 bases from V and 0 bases from J, with 11 bases between. CDR3 length: 15 residues. Looking up the rest from reference TRBV7-8 and TRBJ2-3 gives the full variable domain: GAGVSQSPRYKVAKRGQDVALRCDPISGHVSLFWYQQALGQGPEFLTYFQNEAQLDKSGLPSDRFFAERPEGSVSTLKIQRTQQEDSAVYLCASSSARSSTDTQYFGPGTRLTVL.

The genes are TRBV9 and TRBJ1-5; no clear D. The CDR3 sequence is 13 residues long. V was clipped by 1 base and J by 3 bases, with 5 bases between them. CDR1 SGDLS and CDR2 YYNGEE come from the germline V gene. The CDR3 DNA reads TGTGCCAGCAGCGTAACTCTCAATCAGCCCCAGCATTTT. As protein: CASSVTLNQPQHF.

In its sample, this clone was seen a few times. The chain couples TRBV7-8 to TRBJ2-7, with 9 positions matching TRBD1. Germline CDR1 reads SGHVS; CDR2 reads FQNEAQ. J gave up 5 bases and V 3 bases, and 5 bases lay outside the gene matches. The CDR3 runs to 14 residues. The CDR3 protein is CASSFRTGVNEQYF. The CDR3 nucleotides read TGTGCCAGCAGCTTCAGGACAGGGGTAAACGAGCAGTACTTC. Full variable domain (outside the CDR3, taken from reference TRBV7-8 and TRBJ2-7): GAGVSQSPRYKVAKRGQDVALRCDPISGHVSLFWYQQALGQGPEFLTYFQNEAQLDKSGLPSDRFFAERPEGSVSTLKIQRTQQEDSAVYLCASSFRTGVNEQYFGPGTRLTVT.

The chain joins TRBV6-1 to TRBJ1-5, with D unresolved. CDR1 and CDR2 (germline): MNHNS, SASEGT. The CDR3 sequence is 17 residues long. V was shortened by 3 bases and J by 4 bases, with 19 bases between the two germline ends. DNA for the CDR3: TGTGCCAGCAGTGATAGCCCTCCCAGTATGGGAAATCAGCCCCAGCATTTT. Protein sequence: CASSDSPPSMGNQPQHF.

The gene calls are TRBV5-1 and TRBJ1-5, with D uncertain. CDR3 length: 15 amino acids. Trimming took 0 bases from V and 5 from J, leaving 12 bases between them. Germline CDR1 is SGHRS and CDR2 is YFSETQ. CDR3 sequence: CASSLEGLSDQPQHF. The CDR3 bases are TGCGCCAGCAGCTTGGAGGGCCTTTCGGATCAGCCCCAGCATTTT.

As regards this clone: This may be a read error, as it is one base from a much larger clone. The CDR3 nucleotides read TGTGCCAGCAGGCTGAACACTGAAGCTTTCTTT. Protein: CASRLNTEAFF. This rearrangement joins TRBV28 to TRBJ1-1; D gene ambiguous. The germline V gene encodes CDR1 MDHEN and CDR2 SYDVKM. This CDR3 has 11 residues. The V end lost 6 bases, the J end lost 0 bases, and 2 bases lay between the germline ends. Variable domain in full (rest from reference TRBV28 and TRBJ1-1): DVKVTQSSRYLVKRTGEKVFLECVQDMDHENMFWYRQDPGLGLRLIYFSYDVKMKEKGDIPEGYSVSREKKERFSLILESASTNQTSMYLCASRLNTEAFFGQGTRLTVV.

The chain joins TRBV18 to TRBJ1-1, with D uncertain. V lost 3 bases to trimming and J lost 6 bases, with 11 bases between them. CDR3 size: 13 residues. CDR1 and CDR2 (germline): KGHSH, LQKENI. The CDR3 DNA follows: TGTGCCAGCTCACCTATGTTCACAGCTGAAGCTTTCTTT. It translates to CASSPMFTAEAFF.

The V and J genes are TRBV20-1 and TRBJ2-5; D gene unclear. The CDR3 is made up of 11 amino acids. The V gene lost 1 base and the J gene lost 4 bases, with 4 bases spanning the gap. CDR1 is DFQATT, CDR2 SNEGSKA, per germline (reference sequence). CDR3 in amino acids: CSARAAETQYF. The CDR3 bases are TGCAGTGCTAGAGCGGCAGAGACCCAGTACTTC.

The CDR3 loop reads CASSLMGQGVETQYF. Written as DNA, the CDR3 is TGTGCCAGCAGCTTGATGGGACAGGGGGTTGAGACCCAGTACTTC. This chain uses TRBV5-4 with TRBJ2-5, with TRBD1 matching over 11 bases. CDR3 size: 15 residues. Per germline, CDR1 SGHNT and CDR2 YYREEE (reference sequence). V was pared by 1 base and J by 5 bases, with 4 bases of the junction left unmatched.

The table lists this clone with a few counts. The gene calls are TRBV5-1 and TRBJ1-3, with a weak D call TRBD1 (5 bases). Germline V gives CDR1 SGHRS, CDR2 YFSETQ. Trimming shortened V by 0 bases and J by 3 bases, and 13 bases separated the two germline ends. The length of the CDR3 is 16 residues. The CDR3 DNA reads as TGCGCCAGCAGCTTGGTAGGGGCGGTTAGTGGAAACACCATATATTTT. As protein: CASSLVGAVSGNTIYF.

The chain links TRBV6-5 to TRBJ2-7; TRBD1 matches at 8 bases. CDR1 is MNHEY, CDR2 SVGAGI, per germline. The CDR3 spans 13 residues. The ends lost 6 bases at V and 6 bases at J; junction bases unmatched: 7. DNA for the CDR3: TGTGCCAGCAGCCCCGACAGGGGAAGCGAGCAGTACTTC. It specifies CASSPDRGSEQYF.

In this sample, this clone turned up once. This sequence joins TRBV5-1 and TRBJ2-2, with 10 positions matching TRBD1. Per germline, CDR1 SGHRS and CDR2 YFSETQ. J lost 3 bases, V lost 0 bases, and 2 bases had no gene match. The CDR3 has 16 amino acids. DNA for the CDR3: TGCGCCAGCAGCTTGGGGGACAGGGGCTACACCGGGGAGCTGTTTTTT. Protein product: CASSLGDRGYTGELFF.

The chain recombines TRBV5-1 with TRBJ2-3; tentatively, D is TRBD1 or TRBD2 (5 bases each). Germline V CDR1 and CDR2: SGHRS, YFSETQ. Trimming removed 1 base at V and 7 bases at J, with 16 bases between. There are 15 residues in the CDR3. CDR3 sequence: CASSLPTGTPNTQYF. CDR3 sequence (DNA): TGCGCCAGCAGCTTGCCTACCGGGACCCCCAATACGCAGTATTTT.

The chain joins TRBV27 to TRBJ2-3; D not resolved. Germline loops: CDR1 MNHEY, CDR2 SMNVEV (reference sequence). The CDR3 totals 11 residues. Trimming stripped 9 bases from V and 6 bases from J, with 10 bases between. CDR3 residues: CARPFQDTQYF. The CDR3 DNA sequence: TGTGCCAGACCCTTTCAGGATACGCAGTATTTT.

The chain's CDR3 is CASSSQHGGSTDTQYF. CDR3 nucleotide sequence: TGTGCCAGCAGCTCCCAACACGGGGGGAGCACAGATACGCAGTATTTT. V and J are TRBV7-3 and TRBJ2-3, with 7 bases identical to TRBD2. Per the germline V gene, CDR1 is SGHTA and CDR2 is FQGTGA. The CDR3 is 16 residues long. Trimming cost V 4 bases and J 0 bases; bases outside gene matches: 7.

The chain has TRBV30 and TRBJ2-2; no clear D. This CDR3 comprises 12 residues. Germline CDR1 GTSNPN, CDR2 SVGIG (reference sequence). V was clipped by 0 bases and J by 8 bases, with 7 bases between them. CDR3 bases: TGTGCCTGGAGTGTAGCCGGAGGGGAGCTGTTTTTT. Its translation is CAWSVAGGELFF.

This clone was observed a single time. J is TRBJ2-7 and V is TRBV11-2, with D possibly matching TRBD1 (5 bases). Germline assignment: CDR1 SGHAT and CDR2 FQNNGV. The CDR3 loop spans 14 amino acids. The ends were cut back, 5 bases at V and 0 bases at J, with 11 bases in the middle. CDR3: CASSTQGSSYEQYF. CDR3 coding DNA: TGTGCCAGCAGCACCCAGGGTAGCTCCTACGAGCAGTACTTC.

CDR3 amino acids: CASSRGLGETQYF. The CDR3 region has the DNA TGTGCCAGTAGCAGGGGGCTTGGGGAGACCCAGTACTTC. The J gene is TRBJ2-5, the V gene TRBV19; 8 nucleotides agree with TRBD1. In germline, CDR1 is LNHDA, CDR2 SQIVND (reference sequence). The junction had 5 bases not matched to a gene; V was cut back by 6 bases and J by 5 bases. This CDR3 is built from 13 residues.

This chain connects TRBV7-6 to TRBJ2-1; 8 bases fit TRBD2. The CDR3 loop spans 16 amino acids. CDR1 is SGHVS and CDR2 is FNYEAQ in the germline V gene. Unmatched junction bases numbered 12, after V lost 2 bases and J lost 9 bases. CDR3 coding DNA: TGTGCCAGCAGCTTATACGGGCTAGCGGGCCAGGGTGAGCAGTTCTTC. It specifies CASSLYGLAGQGEQFF.

The chain employs TRBV7-9 and TRBJ2-3; 7 bases fit TRBD2. V shed 5 bases, J shed 0 bases, and the junction held 14 bases outside the gene matches. This CDR3 contains 18 residues. CDR1 is SEHNR, CDR2 FQNEAQ, per germline (reference sequence). The CDR3 DNA follows: TGTGCCAGCAGCAGCCGGGTCCCTAGCGGAGGGAGCACAGATACGCAGTATTTT. It specifies CASSSRVPSGGSTDTQYF.

This chain uses TRBV10-3 with TRBJ2-7; 7 bases line up with TRBD1. The germline gives CDR1 ENHRY, CDR2 SYGVKD. V gave up 10 bases and J gave up 3 bases; unmatched junction bases: 6. There are 12 residues in the CDR3. The CDR3 region has the DNA TGTGCCACCGGGACAGCTCTCTACGAGCAGTACTTC. Amino acid sequence: CATGTALYEQYF.

The rearrangement joins TRBV21-1 to TRBJ2-7; the table's D call TRBD1 went unverified against the DNA. TRBV21-1 is a documented pseudogene. The CDR3 runs 14 residues. The CDR3 spells CASPNRGWSYEQYF. The CDR3 coding sequence is TGTGCCAGCCCGAACAGGGGGTGGTCCTACGAGCAGTACTTC.